The clone carrying this T cell receptor beta chain showed up many times. Its specificity is not known. The sample belongs to a study of Graves' ophthalmopathy and Graves' hyperthyroidism. Study as a whole: The study drew peripheral blood at initial diagnosis, before any treatment.

In donors with ophthalmopathy, activity was moderate-to-severe, with CAS ≥3, NOSPECS ≥4 and duration under 3 months. CDR3 regions of TCR beta were amplified from RNA transcripts. First-round RT-PCR relied on HTBI primers, and a second-round multiplex PCR came next. Each CDR3 protein is one row after TCRdb ran MiXCR on the multiplex PCR reads. The table lists 350,000 to 450,000 distinct CDR3 sequences, around 17% of them singletons. V shed 5 bases and J shed 0 bases, with 13 bases lying between them. The CDR3 runs 15 residues. CDR1 and CDR2 (germline): SGHTA, FQGNSA. Regarding the study as a whole: Ophthalmopathy progression was predicted with about 67% sensitivity and about 72% specificity.

Specimen: peripheral blood. The origin of this receptor is a woman aged 18 to 35 with Graves' ophthalmopathy. The J gene is TRBJ1-2, the V gene TRBV7-2; D uncertain. The CDR3 bases are TGTGCCAGCAGCGCCATATTGAGGACTAACTATGGCTACACCTTC. Its protein product is CASSAILRTNYGYTF.